This T cell receptor (beta chain) is drawn from a study of T cell repertoires in aging, cancer and after chemotherapy. TRB rearrangements spanning V, D and J were amplified using mixed TRB-A/B primers. Via MiXCR, TCRdb re-called the multiplex PCR reads, giving one row per CDR3 protein. Of roughly 9,800 distinct CDR3 sequences in the sample, under 45% were seen once. The trim removed 0 bases at V and 3 bases at J, leaving 5 bases unmatched. Germline V gives CDR1 LNHNV, CDR2 YYDKDF (reference sequence). The CDR3 has 16 amino acids. This clonotype came up a few times. TCR beta rearrangements were amplified from peripheral blood genomic DNA.

The rearrangement uses TRBV15 and TRBJ1-5; 7 bases align to TRBD1. The material sequenced was blood. This receptor was obtained from a human donor in good health. CDR3 residues: CATSRDRGTVNQPQHF. In DNA form, the CDR3 reads TGTGCCACCAGCAGAGATCGGGGGACAGTCAATCAGCCCCAGCATTTT. Looking up the rest from reference TRBV15 and TRBJ1-5 gives the full variable domain: DAMVIQNPRYQVTQFGKPVTLSCSQTLNHNVMYWYQQKSSQAPKLLFHYYDKDFNNEADTPDNFQSRRPNTSFCFLDIRSPGLGDTAMYLCATSRDRGTVNQPQHFGDGTRLSIL.